These 8 T cell receptor beta chains were all obtained from the same sample, sequenced in a study of blood T cells in healthy people across ages. PCR was performed a second time for 7 to 11 cycles using a sample-barcoded 5' primer and a J-beta primer mix. TCRdb used MiXCR to reprocess the 5' RACE reads, holding one entry per CDR3 protein. Here the sample spans 1.8 million or so distinct CDR3 sequences, 35% to 50% being singletons. Sequencing input: blood. The receptors were gathered from a human donor in good health.

This clonotype has only a few counts. The chain has TRBV20-1 and TRBJ2-5, with D possibly being TRBD1 (5 bases). The DNA end is a closer match to TRBJ2-7, so the J assignment may be wrong. CDR3 length equals 14 residues. Germline V gene data show CDR1 as DFQATT and CDR2 as SNEGSKA (reference sequence). The CDR3 bases are TGCAGTGCTAGAGAAGTGCAGGGTGTAGGCGAGCAGTACTTC. It codes for CSAREVQGVGEQYF.

In this sample, this clonotype turned up a few times. This sequence joins TRBV29-1 and TRBJ1-1; 7 nucleotides align to TRBD1. CDR1 is SQVTM and CDR2 is ANQGSEA in the germline V gene. After removal of 4 bases from V and 2 bases from J, the junction contained 4 bases not matched to a gene. This CDR3 has 13 residues. The CDR3 is CSVVRQGNTEAFF. For the CDR3, the DNA is TGCAGCGTTGTCCGACAGGGAAACACTGAAGCTTTCTTT.

This clonotype was counted between two and nine times. The gene calls are TRBV7-2 and TRBJ1-2; 7 bases are shared with TRBD1. Germline CDR1 SGHTA, CDR2 FQGNSA. J gave up 8 bases and V 3 bases, and 9 bases lay outside the gene matches. The CDR3 totals 14 residues. CDR3 loop: CASSLDRSPRGYTF. CDR3 nucleotide sequence: TGTGCCAGCAGCTTGGACAGGAGCCCGAGGGGCTACACCTTC.

Remarks on this clonotype: Likely a read error: the CDR3 ends without its conserved phenylalanine or tryptophan. V and J are TRBV5-4 and TRBJ1-4; D gene unclear. Trimming removed 1 base from V and 4 bases from J, with 11 bases in between. The germline CDR1 and CDR2 sequences are SGHNT and YYREEE (reference sequence). The CDR3 is 15 amino acids. CDR3 coding DNA: TGTGCCAGCAGCTTGAAGGACGGAAGTAATGAAAAACTGTTTTTG. It is translated as CASSLKDGSNEKLFL.

The DNA for the CDR3 is TGTGCCAGCAGATTCAGCACGGGTTCAAGGGGGTTTGGCTACACCTTC. Amino acid sequence: CASRFSTGSRGFGYTF. This chain uses TRBV27 with TRBJ1-2; a possible D gene is TRBD1 (6 bases). Trimming shortened V by 6 bases and J by 7 bases, and 24 bases separated the two germline ends. CDR3 length: 16 amino acids. CDR1 is MNHEY, CDR2 SMNVEV, per germline (reference sequence).

This clonotype was counted between two and nine times. The chain joins TRBV7-2 to TRBJ2-4, with a possible D match to TRBD2 (5 bases). CDR1 is SGHTA and CDR2 is FQGNSA in the germline V gene. The CDR3 covers 15 residues. Trimming removed 1 base at V and 0 bases at J, with 7 bases between. The CDR3 sequence is CASSLGGSAKNIQYF. In DNA, the CDR3 is TGTGCCAGCAGCTTAGGCGGGTCAGCCAAAAACATTCAGTACTTC.

CDR3 DNA: TGCAGTGCAGGACAGGGGGCAGGTAGCAATCAGCCCCAGCATTTT. Translated, it gives CSAGQGAGSNQPQHF. The chain joins TRBV20-1 to TRBJ1-5; TRBD1 aligns across 11 bases. The CDR3 is 15 residues long. The trim removed 6 bases at V and 0 bases at J, leaving 4 bases unmatched. CDR1 is DFQATT and CDR2 is SNEGSKA in the germline V gene (reference sequence).

The rearrangement joins TRBV5-1 to TRBJ2-3; D gene ambiguous. Germline loops: CDR1 SGHRS, CDR2 YFSETQ. The CDR3 has 15 amino acids. Trimming took off 0 bases at V and 2 bases at J, with 10 bases between the two ends. For the CDR3, the DNA is TGCGCCAGCAGCTTGGAAGCCCTTTACACAGATACGCAGTATTTT. Residues: CASSLEALYTDTQYF.